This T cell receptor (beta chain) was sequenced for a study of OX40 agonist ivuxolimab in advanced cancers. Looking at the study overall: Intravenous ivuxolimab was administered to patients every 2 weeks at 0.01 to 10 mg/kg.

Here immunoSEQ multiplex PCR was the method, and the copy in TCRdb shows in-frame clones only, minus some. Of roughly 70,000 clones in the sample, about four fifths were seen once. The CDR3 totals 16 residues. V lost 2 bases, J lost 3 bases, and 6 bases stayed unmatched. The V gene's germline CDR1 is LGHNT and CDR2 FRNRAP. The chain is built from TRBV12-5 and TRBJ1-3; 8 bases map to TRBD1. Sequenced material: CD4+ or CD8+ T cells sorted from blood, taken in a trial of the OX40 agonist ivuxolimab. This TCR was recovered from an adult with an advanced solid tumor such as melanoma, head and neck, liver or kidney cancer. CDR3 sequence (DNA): TGTGCTAGTGGTTTGTCAGGGGGCCTTTTTGGAAACACCATATATTTT. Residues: CASGLSGGLFGNTIYF.